Shown below are 17 T cell receptor beta chains from a single sample sequenced in a study of T cell changes during pregnancy in multiple sclerosis. The assay was immunoSEQ multiplex PCR, and TCRdb's table has in-frame clones only and misses some. The repertoire has roughly 23,000 clones, roughly 90% of them found once; the top ten carry 0.9% to 1.2%. The sequenced sample was CD4+ T cells from peripheral blood mononuclear cells, obtained in the first trimester of pregnancy. Receptors originate from a female donor in good health, enrolled as a control in a pregnancy study.

This clone was seen once. The chain is built from TRBV19 and TRBJ2-2; 7 bases agree with TRBD1. Trimming cost V 0 bases and J 7 bases; bases outside gene matches: 5. Germline-derived CDR1 and CDR2 are LNHDA and SQIVND (reference sequence). This CDR3 spans 15 amino acids. Here the CDR3 reads CASSIEGGGFGELFF. The CDR3 nucleotides are TGTGCCAGTAGTATAGAAGGGGGCGGGTTCGGGGAGCTGTTTTTT.

This rearrangement joins TRBV19 to TRBJ2-3; the match to TRBD2 covers 10 bases. In germline, CDR1 is LNHDA, CDR2 SQIVND (reference sequence). CDR3 length equals 14 residues. Trimming removed 5 bases from V and 6 bases from J; junction bases left unmatched: 5. The chain's CDR3 is CASSRAGGADTQYF. CDR3 in DNA: TGTGCCAGTAGTCGAGCGGGGGGGGCGGATACGCAGTATTTT.

The chain uses TRBV6-4 and TRBJ2-7, with D perhaps TRBD2 (5 bases). Trimming removed 8 bases at V and 2 bases at J, with 22 bases between. The CDR3 extends over 16 amino acids. CDR1 is MRHNA, CDR2 SNTAGT, per germline. The CDR3 DNA follows: TGTGCCAGCTCAATATGGACCGACTATGGGACCTACGAGCAGTACTTC. Encoded protein: CASSIWTDYGTYEQYF.

The chain recombines TRBV6-5 with TRBJ1-1; D ambiguous. The CDR3 covers 15 residues. Between the trimmed V and J ends, which lost 8 bases and 7 bases, there was a span of 23 bases. The germline CDR1 and CDR2 sequences are MNHEY and SVGAGI. Here the CDR3 reads CASPSAAVRHVEAFF. CDR3 in DNA: TGTGCCAGCCCTTCGGCGGCGGTCCGCCACGTTGAAGCTTTCTTT.

The chain uses TRBV7-8 and TRBJ2-3; 7 bases align to TRBD1. Germline-derived CDR1 and CDR2 are SGHVS and FQNEAQ. Unmatched junction bases numbered 7, after V lost 5 bases and J lost 5 bases. The CDR3 length is 14 residues. CDR3 nucleotides: TGTGCCAGCAGCCCCCAACGACAGGGAGATACGCAGTATTTT. Protein sequence: CASSPQRQGDTQYF.

CDR3 in amino acids: CASSPESSYNEQFF. For the CDR3, the DNA is TGTGCCAGCAGTCCGGAGAGCTCCTACAATGAGCAGTTCTTC. The rearrangement joins TRBV2 to TRBJ2-1, with D uncertain. The V end lost 5 bases, the J end lost 0 bases, and 8 bases lay between the germline ends. This CDR3 region has 14 residues. Germline V gene sequence: CDR1 SNHLY, CDR2 FYNNEI.

The chain employs TRBV6-1 and TRBJ2-2; TRBD2 might be the D (5 bases). CDR1 is MNHNS and CDR2 is SASEGT in the germline V gene. The ends were cut back, 6 bases at V and 2 bases at J, with 10 bases in the middle. This CDR3 is built from 14 residues. CDR3 region: CASRRDLNTGELFF. The CDR3, as DNA: TGTGCCAGCAGACGGGATCTAAACACCGGGGAGCTGTTTTTT.

The V and J genes are TRBV5-1 and TRBJ2-1; 13 positions agree with TRBD2. Germline trimming cut 4 bases from V and 7 bases from J; bases unmatched to any gene: 11. This CDR3 has 17 amino acids. CDR1 and CDR2 (germline): SGHRS, YFSETQ. CDR3 in amino acids: CASSPRLAGGMENEQFF. Written as DNA, the CDR3 is TGCGCCAGCAGCCCCCGACTAGCGGGGGGTATGGAAAATGAGCAGTTCTTC. Full variable domain (remainder filled in from reference TRBV5-1 and TRBJ2-1): KAGVTQTPRYLIKTRGQQVTLSCSPISGHRSVSWYQQTPGQGLQFLFEYFSETQRNKGNFPGRFSGRQFSNSRSEMNVSTLELGDSALYLCASSPRLAGGMENEQFFGPGTRLTVL.

Only a few counts were recorded for this clone. The chain recombines TRBV6-1 with TRBJ2-3, with 8 bases matching TRBD2. The length of the CDR3 is 14 residues. In germline, CDR1 is MNHNS, CDR2 SASEGT. Unmatched junction bases numbered 7, after V lost 3 bases and J lost 8 bases. The CDR3 loop reads CASSESAGVGTQYF. Here the CDR3 DNA reads TGTGCCAGCAGTGAGTCAGCGGGAGTAGGTACGCAGTATTTT.

V gene TRBV1 combines with J gene TRBJ2-7; the table gives TRBD2 as D, unverified against the DNA. TRBV1 is termed a pseudogene. This CDR3 spans 16 amino acids. The CDR3 protein is CTSSQSAGASTYEQYF. DNA of the CDR3: TGCACCAGCAGCCAATCAGCGGGGGCCTCCACCTACGAGCAGTACTTC.

This chain links TRBV6-1 with TRBJ1-2; tentatively, D is TRBD1 (6 bases). This CDR3 contains 13 residues. The V end was cut by 0 bases, the J end by 8 bases, with 10 bases between. Germline V gene data show CDR1 as MNHNS and CDR2 as SASEGT. CDR3 in DNA: TGTGCCAGCAGTGAAGCGCAGGGGTGGGGCTACACCTTC. It translates to CASSEAQGWGYTF.

The chain carries TRBV11-2 and TRBJ2-7, with D unclear. Germline CDR1 SGHAT, CDR2 FQNNGV. The CDR3 loop spans 11 amino acids. Trimming took 5 bases from V and 3 from J, leaving 5 bases between them. CDR3 in amino acids: CASSPNYEQYF. In DNA, the CDR3 is TGTGCCAGCAGCCCAAACTACGAGCAGTACTTC.

The J gene is TRBJ1-1, the V gene TRBV5-4, with TRBD1 identical over 7 bases. The germline gives CDR1 SGHNT, CDR2 YYREEE (reference sequence). The CDR3 covers 13 residues. After removal of 0 bases from V and 6 bases from J, the junction contained 2 bases not matched to a gene. CDR3 nucleotide sequence: TGTGCCAGCAGCTTGGTAGGGGGCCCTGAAGCTTTCTTT. Translating gives CASSLVGGPEAFF.

CDR3 sequence (DNA): TGCGCCAGCAGCTTGAACGAAGCGGGCTCCTACAATGAGCAGTTCTTC. It translates to CASSLNEAGSYNEQFF. This chain uses TRBV5-1 with TRBJ2-1; a weak D match, TRBD2 (6 bases). Germline CDR1 SGHRS, CDR2 YFSETQ. The CDR3 contains 16 residues. Trimming took 1 base from V and 0 from J, leaving 11 bases between them.

The table lists this clone with a few counts. The chain uses TRBV5-1 and TRBJ1-4; D remains unclear. The CDR3 is 16 amino acids. CDR1 SGHRS and CDR2 YFSETQ come from the germline V gene. Trimming removed 4 bases from V and 1 base from J, with 14 bases in between. The CDR3 here is CASSLQSPGTNEKLFF. As DNA, the CDR3 is TGCGCCAGCAGCCTTCAATCCCCAGGAACTAATGAAAAACTGTTTTTT.

This chain uses TRBV6-4 with TRBJ2-3, with 8 nucleotides matching TRBD1. This CDR3 has 14 amino acids. V gave up 4 bases and J gave up 4 bases; unmatched junction bases: 4. Germline CDR1 is MRHNA and CDR2 is SNTAGT. Here the CDR3 DNA reads TGTGCCAGCAGTGTGCAGGGGGCATCAGATACGCAGTATTTT. Protein: CASSVQGASDTQYF.

The V gene is TRBV18, the J gene TRBJ2-7; the match to TRBD1 covers 7 bases. V was pared by 2 bases and J by 2 bases, with 15 bases of the junction left unmatched. The CDR3 runs to 18 residues. The germline gives CDR1 KGHSH, CDR2 LQKENI. CDR3 sequence: CASSPYPLPQGETYEQYF. CDR3 bases: TGTGCCAGCTCACCATACCCTTTGCCCCAGGGGGAAACCTACGAGCAGTACTTC.